This TCR beta chain stems from a study of T cells in Graves' hyperthyroidism and ophthalmopathy. This clonotype was seen ten or more times. Its antigen remains unknown. The CDR3 runs to 14 residues. V was shortened by 2 bases and J by 0 bases, with 8 bases between the two germline ends. Per germline, CDR1 SGHRS and CDR2 YFSETQ. Amplification of TCR beta CDR3 regions used RNA as the template. Researchers ran a first-round RT-PCR on the TCR CDR3 using the HTBI primer set. Each CDR3 protein gets one entry after TCRdb re-called the multiplex PCR reads with MiXCR. The table lists some 620,000 distinct CDR3 sequences, around 15% of them singletons. Patients showing uncontrolled infection, other autoimmune disease, pregnancy or lactation were ineligible. Clinical symptoms, serum thyroxine, TRAb, thyroid ultrasound and orbital computed tomography established diagnosis. Study-wide findings and caveats: The model made its ophthalmopathy prediction, and onset followed a median approximately six months later. Also found in blood were most expanded thyroid clonotypes above 0.001.

Sequenced input: blood. The sequence came from a woman aged 25 to 39 with Graves' hyperthyroidism. This chain links TRBV5-1 with TRBJ1-1; D not resolved. CDR3 protein: CASSLLILNTEAFF. Here the CDR3 DNA reads TGCGCCAGCAGCTTATTGATCCTGAACACTGAAGCTTTCTTT.